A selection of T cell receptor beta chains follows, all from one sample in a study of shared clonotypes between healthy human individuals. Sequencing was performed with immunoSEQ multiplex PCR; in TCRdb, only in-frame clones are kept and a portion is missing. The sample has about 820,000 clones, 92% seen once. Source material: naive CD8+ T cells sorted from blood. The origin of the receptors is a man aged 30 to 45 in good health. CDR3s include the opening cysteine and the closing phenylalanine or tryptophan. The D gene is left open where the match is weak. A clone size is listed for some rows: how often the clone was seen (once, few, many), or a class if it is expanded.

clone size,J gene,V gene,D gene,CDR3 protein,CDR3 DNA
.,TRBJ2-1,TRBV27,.,CASSLGPPSYNEQFF,TGTGCCAGCAGTCTGGGACCGCCCTCCTACAATGAGCAGTTCTTC
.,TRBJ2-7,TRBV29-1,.,CSVSTSPRSYEQYF,TGCAGCGTATCCACTAGCCCCCGTTCCTACGAGCAGTACTTC
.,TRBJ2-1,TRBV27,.,CASSAASGTFYNEQFF,TGTGCCAGCAGTGCCGCCTCCGGGACTTTCTACAATGAGCAGTTCTTC
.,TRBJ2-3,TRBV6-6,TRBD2,CASKQLAGGPDTQYF,TGTGCCAGCAAACAACTAGCGGGAGGGCCGGATACGCAGTATTTT
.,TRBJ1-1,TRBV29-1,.,CRGGSALNTEAFF,TGCAGGGGGGGGAGCGCCTTGAACACTGAAGCTTTCTTT
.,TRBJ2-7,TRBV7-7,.,CASSLGSGSSYEQYF,TGTGCCAGCAGCTTAGGTTCCGGCAGCTCCTACGAGCAGTACTTC
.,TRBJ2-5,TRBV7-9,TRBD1,CASSSGLGDRGEETQYF,TGTGCCAGCAGTTCCGGCCTAGGGGACAGGGGCGAAGAGACCCAGTACTTC
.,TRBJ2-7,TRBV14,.,CASSQGSYEQYF,TGTGCCAGCAGCCAGGGAAGCTACGAGCAGTACTTC
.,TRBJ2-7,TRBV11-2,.,CASSSADLRHEQYF,TGTGCCAGCAGTTCCGCGGACCTCCGCCACGAGCAGTACTTC
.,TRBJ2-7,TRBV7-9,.,CASSFPSGAEQYF,TGTGCCAGCAGCTTCCCATCCGGAGCCGAGCAGTACTTC
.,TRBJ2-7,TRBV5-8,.,CASSLGTDYEQYF,TGTGCCAGCAGCCTAGGGACGGATTACGAGCAGTACTTC
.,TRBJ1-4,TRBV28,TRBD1,CASGNRDRDEKLFF,TGTGCCAGCGGGAACCGGGACAGGGATGAAAAACTGTTTTTT
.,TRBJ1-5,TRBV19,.,CASTHRVSNQPQHF,TGTGCCAGTACCCACAGAGTTAGCAATCAGCCCCAGCATTTT
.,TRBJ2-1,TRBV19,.,CASSITESSYNEQFF,TGTGCCAGTAGTATAACGGAAAGCTCCTACAATGAGCAGTTCTTC
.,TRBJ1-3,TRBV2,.,CAGSRDSSGNTIYF,TGTGCCGGATCTAGGGATTCCTCTGGAAACACCATATATTTT
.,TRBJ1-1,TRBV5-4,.,CASSLAGSPEAFF,TGTGCCAGCAGCTTGGCCGGATCCCCTGAAGCTTTCTTT
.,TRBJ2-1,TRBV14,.,CASSPLASGSYNEQFF,TGTGCCAGCAGCCCCCTTGCCAGCGGCTCCTACAATGAGCAGTTCTTC
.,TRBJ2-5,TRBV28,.,CASSQLRGWETQYF,TGTGCCAGCAGTCAGCTACGGGGATGGGAGACCCAGTACTTC
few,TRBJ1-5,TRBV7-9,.,CASSLGRASSQPQHF,TGTGCCAGCAGCTTAGGTAGGGCCAGCAGTCAGCCCCAGCATTTT
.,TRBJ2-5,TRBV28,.,CASTQRGLKTQYF,TGTGCCAGCACCCAAAGGGGTTTGAAGACCCAGTACTTC
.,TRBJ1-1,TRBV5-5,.,CASSLAAPVEAFF,TGTGCCAGCAGCCTGGCGGCCCCGGTTGAAGCTTTCTTT
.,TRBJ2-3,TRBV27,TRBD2,CASSLHTGLHTDTQYF,TGTGCCAGCAGTTTGCACACGGGACTACACACAGATACGCAGTATTTT
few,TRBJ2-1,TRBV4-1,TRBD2,CASSNGGIYYNEQFF,TGCGCCAGCAGCAACGGGGGGATCTACTACAATGAGCAGTTCTTC
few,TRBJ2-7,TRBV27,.,CASSLGILYEQYF,TGTGCCAGCAGTTTGGGTATTCTCTACGAGCAGTACTTC